The clone carrying this T cell receptor (beta chain) appeared once. The data stem from a study of blood T cell repertoires in COVID-19. Study at large: COVID-19 samples collected from the United States, Italy and Spain covered acute and convalescent phases. PBMCs, B-cell-depleted T cells, or T cells provided the cDNA or gDNA that made up the material.

How the authors handled the data: By means of reference gene primer amplification, nucleated cell counts were estimated. Using immunoSEQ multiplex PCR, the repertoire was profiled, and TCRdb retains in-frame clones only, with some absent. The DNA was the basis for D and trimming; V, J and clone size are from that table. The sample lists about 120,000 clones; about four fifths were seen once. CDR3 length equals 13 residues. Trimming cost V 3 bases and J 8 bases; bases outside gene matches: 4. Per the germline V gene, CDR1 is SGHVS and CDR2 is FQNEAQ. The sequence was collected from a woman in her sixties or seventies with acute or convalescent COVID-19. This sequence joins TRBV7-8 and TRBJ2-5; TRBD1 aligns across 9 bases. Sequenced input: peripheral blood. The CDR3 DNA follows: TGTGCCAGCAGCTTCGCGACAGGGGGTACCCAGTACTTC. It specifies CASSFATGGTQYF.